These T cell receptor beta chains were read from a single sample in a study of blood T cell repertoires in COVID-19. Generated by immunoSEQ multiplex PCR, the TCRdb table keeps only in-frame clones and is missing some. The table lists about 47,000 clones, over 75% of them singletons. The sequencing input was peripheral blood. These receptors were collected from a woman in her sixties with acute or convalescent COVID-19. Both conserved end residues are part of each CDR3. D genes are given only for firm matches. Expanded clones get a size class; other rows say once, few or many, or leave the size out.

size	V	D	J	DNA	CDR3
few	TRBV4-2	.	TRBJ2-3	TGTGCCAGCAGCCCAGGCCTTGATACGCAGTATTTT	CASSPGLDTQYF
.	TRBV7-2	TRBD1	TRBJ2-4	TGTGCCAGCAGCTCCCGGGACAGGGACATTCAGTACTTC	CASSSRDRDIQYF
.	TRBV5-1	.	TRBJ2-1	TGCGCCAGCAGCTTGGATTTTCCGGGGGAATACAATGAGCAGTTCTTC	CASSLDFPGEYNEQFF
few	TRBV9	.	TRBJ1-5	TGTGCCAGCGCCGAGAGTCCATATCAGCCCCAGCATTTT	CASAESPYQPQHF
.	TRBV27	.	TRBJ2-7	TGTGCCAGCAGTTTATCCAGGGTACCCCCCTACGAGCAGTACTTC	CASSLSRVPPYEQYF
.	TRBV3-1/TRBV3-2	.	TRBJ1-1	TGTGCCAGCAGCCCCCCCGACAACCGGAACACTGAAGCTTTCTTT	CASSPPDNRNTEAFF
.	TRBV6-2/TRBV6-3	TRBD1	TRBJ1-3	TGTGCCAGCAGTTACCAGGGGGCAAGATCTGGAAACACCATATATTTT	CASSYQGARSGNTIYF
.	TRBV6-2/TRBV6-3	.	TRBJ1-3	TGTGCCAGCAGTACTCGGGGGAGCTCTGGAAACACCATATATTTT	CASSTRGSSGNTIYF
once	TRBV10-3	.	TRBJ1-1	TGTGCCATCAGCGGAGGAACCAACACTGAAGCTTTCTTT	CAISGGTNTEAFF
.	TRBV10-3	TRBD2	TRBJ2-3	TGTGCCATCAGGACCCCAGCGGGGGGTATGACAGATACGCAGTATTTT	CAIRTPAGGMTDTQYF
.	TRBV30	TRBD1	TRBJ2-7	TGTGCCTGGGCCGTACCGGGACAGCCTAAGGAGCAGTACTTC	CAWAVPGQPKEQYF
.	TRBV7-9	TRBD1	TRBJ2-1	TGTGCCAGCAGCTCGGACAGGGGGCCCTACAATGAGCAGTTCTTC	CASSSDRGPYNEQFF